This TCR beta chain is drawn from a study of T cells in Graves' hyperthyroidism and ophthalmopathy. Trimming took 5 bases from V and 6 from J, leaving 17 bases between them. The germline V gene encodes CDR1 SEHNR and CDR2 FQNEAQ (reference sequence). The CDR3 contains 14 residues. On the basis of clinical symptoms, serum thyroxine and TRAb, thyroid ultrasound and orbital computed tomography, diagnoses were made. Amplified TCR beta CDR3 regions came from RNA transcripts. The HTBI primer set served for first-round RT-PCR of the TCR CDR3. TCRdb analysed the multiplex PCR reads with MiXCR anew, one entry per CDR3 protein. The sample gives about 500,000 distinct CDR3 sequences, about 16% of which show up once; approximately 30% is in the top ten.

This chain connects TRBV7-9 to TRBJ2-7; no definite D call. The TCR originated in a woman aged 25-40 years with Graves' ophthalmopathy. Sequencing input: blood. CDR3 nucleotide sequence: TGTGCCAGCAGCCAAAGAGGAGTACCTTCCGAGCAGTACTTC. Translation gives CASSQRGVPSEQYF.